A selection of T cell receptor beta chains follows, all from one sample in a study of OX40 agonist ivuxolimab in advanced cancers. Only in-frame clones appear in the TCRdb table, and some are missing; sequencing was by immunoSEQ multiplex PCR. This sample carries approximately 60,000 clones, roughly nine tenths of them seen once, and the ten largest clones take roughly 5.1%. This sample comprised CD4+ or CD8+ T cells sorted from blood, obtained in a trial of the OX40 agonist ivuxolimab. These receptors originate from an adult with an advanced solid tumor such as melanoma, head and neck, liver or kidney cancer. The CDR3 runs from the conserved cysteine through the conserved F or W. The D gene is left open where the match is weak. Clone size is shown for a subset of rows, as once, few, many or a class of expanded clone.

TRBJ2-6 | - | - | 14 | TRBV7-6 | CASSPNSGANVLTF | TGTGCCAGCAGCCCCAACTCTGGGGCCAACGTCCTGACTTTC
TRBJ1-4 | - | - | 11 | TRBV28 | CASSGVGKLFF | TGTGCCAGCAGTGGGGTTGGAAAACTGTTTTTT
TRBJ2-1 | - | - | 14 | TRBV6-1 | CASRQGGSYNEQFF | TGTGCCAGCAGACAGGGAGGAAGCTACAATGAGCAGTTCTTC
TRBJ2-1 | - | TRBD1 | 16 | TRBV6-4 | CASSDRGGKAWGEQFF | TGTGCCAGCAGTGACCGAGGGGGCAAGGCCTGGGGTGAGCAGTTCTTC
TRBJ2-1 | - | - | 13 | TRBV5-1 | CASSPTRNNEQFF | TGCGCCAGCAGCCCCACTAGAAACAATGAGCAGTTCTTC
TRBJ2-2 | once | TRBD2 | 19 | TRBV27 | CASSPPTSGISRKAGELFF | TGTGCCAGCAGTCCCCCGACTAGCGGGATATCTCGGAAAGCCGGGGAGCTGTTTTTT
TRBJ2-1 | - | - | 12 | TRBV28 | CASSLRYNEQFF | TGTGCCAGCAGTTTAAGGTACAATGAGCAGTTCTTC
TRBJ2-2 | once | - | 12 | TRBV6-6 | CASSLSRGELFF | TGTGCCAGCAGTTTATCTCGCGGGGAGCTGTTTTTT
TRBJ2-7 | - | - | 14 | TRBV18 | CASSPRPRNYEQYF | TGTGCCAGCTCACCCCGGCCGAGAAACTACGAGCAGTACTTC
TRBJ2-3 | - | - | 13 | TRBV11-2 | CASSLNSANTQYF | TGTGCCAGCAGCTTAAACAGCGCTAATACGCAGTATTTT
TRBJ2-7 | - | - | 13 | TRBV10-1 | CASSDGQNYEQYF | TGCGCCAGCAGTGACGGTCAAAACTACGAGCAGTACTTC
TRBJ2-7 | - | - | 16 | TRBV5-1 | CASSGTSDVLSGEQYF | TGCGCCAGCAGCGGCACCTCAGACGTTTTGTCCGGCGAGCAGTACTTC
TRBJ2-1 | - | - | 15 | TRBV19 | CASSIGQNSYNEQFF | TGTGCCAGTAGTATAGGACAGAACTCCTACAATGAGCAGTTCTTC
TRBJ2-7 | - | TRBD2 | 16 | TRBV27 | CASSFRRGLAGYEQYF | TGTGCCAGCAGTTTCCGTCGGGGACTAGCGGGTTACGAGCAGTACTTC
TRBJ2-2 | - | - | 15 | TRBV28 | CASSLPGPGTGELFF | TGTGCCAGCAGTTTACCGGGACCCGGTACCGGGGAGCTGTTTTTT
TRBJ2-1 | - | TRBD2 | 13 | TRBV30 | CAWRMSGRNEQFF | TGTGCCTGGCGGATGAGCGGGAGGAATGAGCAGTTCTTC
TRBJ2-7 | once | - | 15 | TRBV1 | CTSSQGLVSSYEQYF | TGCACCAGCAGCCAAGGACTTGTCAGCTCCTACGAGCAGTACTTC
TRBJ2-5 | - | TRBD2 | 16 | TRBV7-2 | CASSPMGTSGRKTQYF | TGTGCCAGCAGCCCGATGGGGACTAGCGGGAGAAAGACCCAGTACTTC
TRBJ1-2 | - | TRBD1 | 14 | TRBV29-1 | CSGGTGVSNYGYTF | TGCAGCGGCGGGACAGGGGTCTCTAACTATGGCTACACCTTC
TRBJ2-1 | - | - | 15 | TRBV2 | CASSESFLRLGEQFF | TGTGCCAGCAGTGAATCCTTTCTGCGCCTAGGGGAGCAGTTCTTC
TRBJ2-1 | - | - | 14 | TRBV7-8 | CASSLTPFNNEQFF | TGTGCCAGCAGCTTAACCCCCTTTAACAATGAGCAGTTCTTC
TRBJ2-1 | once | - | 17 | TRBV7-9 | CASSLGSPESSYNEQFF | TGTGCCAGCAGCTTAGGAAGTCCGGAGAGCTCCTACAATGAGCAGTTCTTC
TRBJ2-1 | once | TRBD2 | 15 | TRBV9 | CASSQTSGRYNEQFF | TGTGCCAGCAGCCAGACTAGCGGGCGTTACAATGAGCAGTTCTTC
TRBJ1-2 | - | TRBD1 | 15 | TRBV9 | CASSVEVQGADGYTF | TGTGCCAGCAGCGTAGAAGTTCAGGGGGCTGATGGCTACACCTTC
TRBJ2-5 | once | - | 16 | TRBV9 | CASSVVGGESQETQYF | TGTGCCAGCAGCGTAGTTGGAGGGGAATCCCAAGAGACCCAGTACTTC
TRBJ2-3 | - | TRBD2 | 15 | TRBV6-1 | CASSDWGGSSDTQYF | TGTGCCAGCAGTGATTGGGGCGGGAGTTCAGATACGCAGTATTTT
TRBJ2-5 | - | - | 13 | TRBV29-1 | CSVGASGLETQYF | TGCAGCGTGGGGGCTAGCGGCCTCGAGACCCAGTACTTC
TRBJ2-7 | - | TRBD2 | 15 | TRBV5-1 | CASSSRTSGSYEQYF | TGCGCCAGCAGCTCCAGGACTAGCGGGAGCTACGAGCAGTACTTC
TRBJ1-1 | - | - | 14 | TRBV7-8 | CASSLMSGNTEAFF | TGTGCCAGCAGCTTAATGTCGGGAAACACTGAAGCTTTCTTT
TRBJ2-7 | - | - | 12 | TRBV2 | CASIGTAYEQYF | TGTGCCAGCATCGGGACTGCCTACGAGCAGTACTTC
TRBJ2-7 | - | TRBD1 | 13 | TRBV2 | CASSGQGDNEQYF | TGTGCCAGCAGCGGACAGGGAGACAACGAGCAGTACTTC
TRBJ2-3 | - | - | 14 | TRBV7-9 | CASLLAGGTDTQYF | TGTGCCAGCCTACTAGCCGGGGGCACAGATACGCAGTATTTT
TRBJ2-1 | - | - | 13 | TRBV15 | CATSRDQTWGQFF | TGTGCCACCAGCAGAGATCAAACGTGGGGGCAGTTCTTC
TRBJ1-5 | - | TRBD1 | 17 | TRBV27 | CASSFRRDREMGQPQHF | TGTGCCAGCAGTTTCCGCCGGGACAGGGAGATGGGTCAGCCCCAGCATTTT
TRBJ2-5 | - | TRBD2 | 11 | TRBV2 | CASNRLAGVNF | TGTGCCAGCAATCGCCTAGCGGGAGTCAACTTC
TRBJ2-7 | - | TRBD1 | 16 | TRBV28 | CASSFVSGTGAYEQYF | TGTGCCAGCAGTTTTGTCTCTGGGACAGGGGCCTACGAGCAGTACTTC
TRBJ1-2 | - | - | 12 | TRBV10-2 | CASSESDHGYTF | TGCGCCAGCAGTGAGAGCGACCATGGCTACACCTTC
TRBJ2-1 | - | - | 16 | TRBV27 | CASSPRGGGAYNEQFF | TGTGCCAGCAGTCCCCGGGGTGGCGGGGCCTACAATGAGCAGTTCTTC
TRBJ2-5 | - | - | 13 | TRBV29-1 | CSAEVGAQETQYF | TGCAGCGCAGAGGTAGGGGCCCAAGAGACCCAGTACTTC
TRBJ1-4 | few | - | 15 | TRBV7-9 | CASSLQQGAVEKLFF | TGTGCCAGCAGTCTACAACAAGGGGCAGTTGAAAAACTGTTTTTT
TRBJ1-1 | - | - | 13 | TRBV11-3 | CTSSLEENTEAFF | TGTACCAGCAGCTTAGAGGAAAACACTGAAGCTTTCTTT
TRBJ2-1 | few | TRBD2 | 15 | TRBV11-2 | CASSFETSGTNEQFF | TGTGCCAGCAGCTTCGAGACTAGCGGGACCAATGAGCAGTTCTTC
TRBJ1-1 | - | - | 14 | TRBV6-1 | CASSAQNVNTEAFF | TGTGCCAGCAGTGCCCAGAACGTGAACACTGAAGCTTTCTTT
TRBJ1-1 | few | - | 14 | TRBV2 | CASSSTAMNTEAFF | TGTGCCAGCAGTTCGACAGCTATGAACACTGAAGCTTTCTTT
TRBJ2-5 | - | - | 17 | TRBV21-1 | CASSWGRGEPSEGTQYF | TGTGCCAGCAGCTGGGGCAGGGGGGAGCCATCGGAGGGGACCCAGTACTTC
TRBJ2-1 | - | - | 13 | TRBV7-9 | CASSLTGWREEVF | TGTGCCAGCAGCTTAACTGGTTGGAGGGAGGAGGTCTTC